In its sample, the clone carrying this TCR beta chain was seen a few times. Its target is unknown. Expressed TCRB transcripts were sequenced because the isolated RNA had all been reverse transcribed beforehand. Repertoires were generated with immunoSEQ multiplex PCR, while TCRdb's copy carries only in-frame clones and drops some. The sample has 300,000 to 350,000 clones; around 9% are singletons. This specimen belongs to a study of beta chain features in type 1 diabetes. General study findings and limits: Significant though moderate, a shortening of TCRB CDR3s appeared in all four CD4+ subsets of Type 1 diabetes patients.

Sequencing was performed on central memory CD4+ T cells from blood. The receptor was isolated from a man aged 25 to 45 with type 1 diabetes.

This CDR3 reads CASSPQNVYGYTF. The CDR3 coding sequence is TGTGCCAGCTCACCACAAAACGTCTATGGCTACACCTTC. The chain links TRBV18 to TRBJ1-2; D is undetermined. The V end was cut by 1 base, the J end by 4 bases, with 7 bases between. CDR3 size: 13 residues. From germline, CDR1 is KGHSH and CDR2 LQKENI.